The source of this T cell receptor beta chain is a study of blood T cell repertoires in COVID-19. Trimming cost V 4 bases and J 11 bases; bases outside gene matches: 15. The germline CDR1 and CDR2 sequences are SGHRS and YFSETQ. The CDR3 contains 14 residues. The repertoire was sequenced with immunoSEQ multiplex PCR; TCRdb's copy has only in-frame clones and lacks some. The table has about 42,000 clones, approximately 86% seen once. V is TRBV5-1 and J is TRBJ2-7; 7 nucleotides match TRBD2. The clonotype originates from a woman aged 80 or older in a cohort sampled during active or convalescent COVID-19. The sequencing sample was made of peripheral blood. The CDR3 DNA reads as TGCGCCAGCAGCGGACCTTCTAGCGGAGCTTACAAGTACTTC. The encoded protein is CASSGPSSGAYKYF.